This TCR beta chain was sequenced in a study of blood T cell repertoires in COVID-19. Study as a whole: From T cells, B-cell-depleted T cells, or PBMCs came the material, which was cDNA or gDNA.

Here immunoSEQ multiplex PCR was the method, and the copy in TCRdb shows in-frame clones only, minus some. The sample holds 240,000 or so clones; 88% are singletons and the top ten take roughly 0.8%. CDR1 and CDR2 (germline): LGHDT, YNNKEL (reference sequence). V lost 0 bases and J lost 2, with 13 bases in between. The CDR3 covers 16 residues. This TCR was sampled from a woman aged 25 to 45 with acute or convalescent COVID-19. Material: peripheral blood. V gene TRBV3-1 (or the pseudogene TRBV3-2) combines with J gene TRBJ1-1; maybe TRBD1 (6 bases). The CDR3 loop is CASSQEVGHLNTEAFF. The CDR3 DNA reads as TGTGCCAGCAGCCAAGAGGTGGGACACTTAAACACTGAAGCTTTCTTT.